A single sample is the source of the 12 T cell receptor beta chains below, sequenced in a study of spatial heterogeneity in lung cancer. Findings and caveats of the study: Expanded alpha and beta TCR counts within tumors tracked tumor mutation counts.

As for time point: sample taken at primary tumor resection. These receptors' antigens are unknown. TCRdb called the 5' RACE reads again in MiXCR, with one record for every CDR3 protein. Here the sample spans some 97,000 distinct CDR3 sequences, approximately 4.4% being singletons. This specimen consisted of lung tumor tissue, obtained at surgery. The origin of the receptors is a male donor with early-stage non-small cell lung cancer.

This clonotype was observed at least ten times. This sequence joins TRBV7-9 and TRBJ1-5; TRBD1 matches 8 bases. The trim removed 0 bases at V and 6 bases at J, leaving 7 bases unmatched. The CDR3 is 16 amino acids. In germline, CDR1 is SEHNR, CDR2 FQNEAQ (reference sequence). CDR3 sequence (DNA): TGTGCCAGCAGCTTAGCGCAGGGGGCACGAGGTCAGCCCCAGCATTTT. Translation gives CASSLAQGARGQPQHF.

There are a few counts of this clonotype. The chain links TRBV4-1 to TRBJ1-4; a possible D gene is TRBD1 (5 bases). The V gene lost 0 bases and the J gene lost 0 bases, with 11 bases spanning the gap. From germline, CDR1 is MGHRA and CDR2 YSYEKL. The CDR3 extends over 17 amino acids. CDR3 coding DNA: TGCGCCAGCAGCCAAGAAGGGGTATATGCAACTAATGAAAAACTGTTTTTT. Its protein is CASSQEGVYATNEKLFF.

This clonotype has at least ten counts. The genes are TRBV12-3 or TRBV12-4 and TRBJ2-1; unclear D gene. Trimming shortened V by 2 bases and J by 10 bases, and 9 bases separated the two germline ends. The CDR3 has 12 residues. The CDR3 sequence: CASSLPIGEQFF. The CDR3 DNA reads TGTGCCAGCAGTTTACCCATTGGGGAGCAGTTCTTC.

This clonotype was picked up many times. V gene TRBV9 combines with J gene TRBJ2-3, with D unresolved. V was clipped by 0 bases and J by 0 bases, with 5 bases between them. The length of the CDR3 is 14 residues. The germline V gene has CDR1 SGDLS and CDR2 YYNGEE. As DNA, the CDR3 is TGTGCCAGCAGCGTAGAGGGTAGCACAGATACGCAGTATTTT. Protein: CASSVEGSTDTQYF.

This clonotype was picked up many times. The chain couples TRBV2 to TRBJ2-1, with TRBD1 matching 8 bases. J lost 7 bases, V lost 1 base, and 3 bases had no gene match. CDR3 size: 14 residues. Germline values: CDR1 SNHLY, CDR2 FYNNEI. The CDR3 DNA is TGTGCCAGCAGTGAAGAATGGACAGGGAATGAGCAGTTCTTC. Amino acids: CASSEEWTGNEQFF. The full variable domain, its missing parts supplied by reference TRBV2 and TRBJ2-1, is EPEVTQTPSHQVTQMGQEVILRCVPISNHLYFYWYRQILGQKVEFLVSFYNNEISEKSEIFDDQFSVERPDGSNFTLKIRSTKLEDSAMYFCASSEEWTGNEQFFGPGTRLTVL.

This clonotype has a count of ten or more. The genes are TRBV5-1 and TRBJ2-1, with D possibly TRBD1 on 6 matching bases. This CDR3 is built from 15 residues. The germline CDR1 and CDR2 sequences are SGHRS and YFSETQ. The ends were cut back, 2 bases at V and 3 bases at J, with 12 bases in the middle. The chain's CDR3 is CASSFRDTHYNEQFF. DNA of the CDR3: TGCGCCAGCAGCTTCAGGGACACCCACTACAATGAGCAGTTCTTC. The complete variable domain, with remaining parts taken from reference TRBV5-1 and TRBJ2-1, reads KAGVTQTPRYLIKTRGQQVTLSCSPISGHRSVSWYQQTPGQGLQFLFEYFSETQRNKGNFPGRFSGRQFSNSRSEMNVSTLELGDSALYLCASSFRDTHYNEQFFGPGTRLTVL.

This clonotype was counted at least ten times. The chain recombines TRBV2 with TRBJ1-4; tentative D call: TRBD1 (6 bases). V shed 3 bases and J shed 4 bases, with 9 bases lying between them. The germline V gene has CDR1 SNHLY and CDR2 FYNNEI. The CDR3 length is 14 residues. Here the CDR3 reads CASSETGLNEKLFF. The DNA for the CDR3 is TGTGCCAGCAGTGAGACAGGACTTAATGAAAAACTGTTTTTT.

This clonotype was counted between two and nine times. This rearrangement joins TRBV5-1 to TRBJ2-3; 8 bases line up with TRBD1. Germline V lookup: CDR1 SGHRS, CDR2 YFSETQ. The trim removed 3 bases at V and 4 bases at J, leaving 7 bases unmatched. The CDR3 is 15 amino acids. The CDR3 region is CASSSETGAADTQYF. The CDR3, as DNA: TGCGCCAGCAGCTCCGAGACAGGGGCGGCAGATACGCAGTATTTT.

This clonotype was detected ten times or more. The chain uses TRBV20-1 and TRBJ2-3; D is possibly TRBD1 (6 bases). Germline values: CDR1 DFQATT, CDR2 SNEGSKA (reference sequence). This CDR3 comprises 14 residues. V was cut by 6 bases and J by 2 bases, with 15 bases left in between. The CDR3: CSAVLQGPTDTQYF. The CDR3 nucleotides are TGCAGTGCCGTACTACAGGGTCCCACAGATACGCAGTATTTT.

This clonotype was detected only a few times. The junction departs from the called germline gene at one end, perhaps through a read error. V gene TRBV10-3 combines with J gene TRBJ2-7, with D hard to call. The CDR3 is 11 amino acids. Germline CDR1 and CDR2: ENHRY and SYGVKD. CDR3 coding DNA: TGTGCCATCAGTGAGTTTACCTTAATGCACTTC. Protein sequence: CAISEFTLMHF.

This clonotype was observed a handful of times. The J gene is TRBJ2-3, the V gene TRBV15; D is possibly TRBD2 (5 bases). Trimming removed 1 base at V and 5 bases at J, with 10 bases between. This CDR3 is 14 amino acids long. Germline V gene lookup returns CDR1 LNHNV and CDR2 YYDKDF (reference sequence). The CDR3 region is CATSRGGPGDTQYF. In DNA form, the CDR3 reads TGTGCCACCAGCAGAGGAGGGCCCGGAGATACGCAGTATTTT.

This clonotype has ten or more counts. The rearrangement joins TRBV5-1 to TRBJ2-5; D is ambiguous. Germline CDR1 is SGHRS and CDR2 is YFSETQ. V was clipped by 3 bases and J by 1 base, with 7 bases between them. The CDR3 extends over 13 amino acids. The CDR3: CASSYSSQETQYF. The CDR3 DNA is TGCGCCAGCAGCTACAGTTCCCAAGAGACCCAGTACTTC.